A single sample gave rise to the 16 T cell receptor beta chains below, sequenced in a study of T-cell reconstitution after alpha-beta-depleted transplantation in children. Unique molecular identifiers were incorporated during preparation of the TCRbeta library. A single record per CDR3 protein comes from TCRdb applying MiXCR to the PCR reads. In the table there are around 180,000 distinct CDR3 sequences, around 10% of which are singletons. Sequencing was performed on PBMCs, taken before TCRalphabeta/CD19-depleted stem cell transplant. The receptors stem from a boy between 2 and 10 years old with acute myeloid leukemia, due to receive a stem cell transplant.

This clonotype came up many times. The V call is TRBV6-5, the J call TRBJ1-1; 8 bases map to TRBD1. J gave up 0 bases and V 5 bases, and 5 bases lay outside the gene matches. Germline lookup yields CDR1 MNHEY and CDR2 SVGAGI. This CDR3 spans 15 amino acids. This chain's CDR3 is CASSPRDRLNTEAFF. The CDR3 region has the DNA TGTGCCAGCAGTCCCCGGGACAGGCTGAACACTGAAGCTTTCTTT.

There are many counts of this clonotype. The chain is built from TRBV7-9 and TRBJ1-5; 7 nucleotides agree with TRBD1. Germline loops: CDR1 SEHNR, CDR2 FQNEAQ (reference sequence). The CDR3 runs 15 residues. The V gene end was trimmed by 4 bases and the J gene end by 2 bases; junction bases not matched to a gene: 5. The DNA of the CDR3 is TGTGCCAGCAGCTCAACAGGGGACGGCAATCAGCCCCAGCATTTT. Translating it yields CASSSTGDGNQPQHF.

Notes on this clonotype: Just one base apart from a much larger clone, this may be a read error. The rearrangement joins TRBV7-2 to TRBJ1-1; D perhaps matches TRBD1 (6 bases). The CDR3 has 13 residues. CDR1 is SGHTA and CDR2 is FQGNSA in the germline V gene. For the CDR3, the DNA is TGTGCCAGCAGCTTACCACAAACAGGGCCAGCTTTGTTT. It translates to CASSLPQTGPALF.

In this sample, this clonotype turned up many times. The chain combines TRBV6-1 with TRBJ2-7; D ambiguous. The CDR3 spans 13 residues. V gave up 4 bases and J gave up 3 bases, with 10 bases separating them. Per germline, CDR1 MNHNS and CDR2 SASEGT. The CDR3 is CASSVQEGYEQYF. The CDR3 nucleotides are TGTGCCAGCAGTGTGCAGGAAGGCTACGAGCAGTACTTC.

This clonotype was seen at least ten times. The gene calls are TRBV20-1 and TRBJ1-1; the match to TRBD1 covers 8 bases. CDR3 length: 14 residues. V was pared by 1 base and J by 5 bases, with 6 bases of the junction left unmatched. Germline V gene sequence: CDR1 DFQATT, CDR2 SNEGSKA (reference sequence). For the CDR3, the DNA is TGCAGTGCTAGAGTCCCGACAGGGGTGACTGAAGCTTTCTTT. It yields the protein CSARVPTGVTEAFF.

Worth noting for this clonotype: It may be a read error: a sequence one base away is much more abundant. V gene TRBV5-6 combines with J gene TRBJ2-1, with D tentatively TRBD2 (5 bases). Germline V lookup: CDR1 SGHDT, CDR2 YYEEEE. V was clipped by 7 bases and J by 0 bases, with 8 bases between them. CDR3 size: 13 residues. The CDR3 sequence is CASATSSYNEQFF. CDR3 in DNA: TGTGCCAGCGCAACTAGCTCCTACAATGAGCAGTTCTTC. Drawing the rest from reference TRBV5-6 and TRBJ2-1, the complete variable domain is DAGVTQSPTHLIKTRGQQVTLRCSPKSGHDTVSWYQQALGQGPQFIFQYYEEEERQRGNFPDRFSGHQFPNYSSELNVNALLLGDSALYLCASATSSYNEQFFGPGTRLTVL.

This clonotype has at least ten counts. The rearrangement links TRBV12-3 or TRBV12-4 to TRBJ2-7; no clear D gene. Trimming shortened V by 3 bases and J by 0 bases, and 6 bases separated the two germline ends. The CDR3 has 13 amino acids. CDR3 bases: TGTGCCAGCAGTTTGCACAGCTCCTACGAGCAGTACTTC. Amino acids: CASSLHSSYEQYF.

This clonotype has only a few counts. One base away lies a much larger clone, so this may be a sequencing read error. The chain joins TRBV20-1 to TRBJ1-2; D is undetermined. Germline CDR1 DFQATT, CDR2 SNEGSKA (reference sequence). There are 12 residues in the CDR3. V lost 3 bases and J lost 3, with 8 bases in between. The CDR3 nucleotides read TGCAGTGCTAGGGGCTGGGACTATGGCTACACCTTC. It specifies CSARGWDYGYTF.

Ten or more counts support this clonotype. CDR3 protein: CSARAGLGAKNIQYF. Written as DNA, the CDR3 is TGCAGTGCTAGAGCAGGACTTGGAGCCAAAAACATTCAGTACTTC. The gene calls are TRBV20-1 and TRBJ2-4; tentatively, D is TRBD2 (5 bases). CDR1 DFQATT and CDR2 SNEGSKA come from the germline V gene (reference sequence). This CDR3 comprises 15 residues. The ends were cut back, 1 base at V and 0 bases at J, with 10 bases in the middle.

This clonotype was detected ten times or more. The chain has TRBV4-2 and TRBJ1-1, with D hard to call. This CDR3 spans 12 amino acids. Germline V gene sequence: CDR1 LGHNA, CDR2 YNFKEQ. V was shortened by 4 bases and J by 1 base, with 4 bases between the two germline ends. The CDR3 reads CASSRTNTEAFF. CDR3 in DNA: TGTGCCAGCAGCCGGACGAACACTGAAGCTTTCTTT.

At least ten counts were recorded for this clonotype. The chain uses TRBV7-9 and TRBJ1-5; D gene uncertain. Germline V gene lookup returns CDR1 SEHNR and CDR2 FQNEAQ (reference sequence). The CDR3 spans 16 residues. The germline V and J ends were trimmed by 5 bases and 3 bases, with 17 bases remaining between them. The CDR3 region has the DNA TGTGCCAGCAGCCCCGGTCGGGGTGGGGACAATCAGCCCCAGCATTTT. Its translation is CASSPGRGGDNQPQHF. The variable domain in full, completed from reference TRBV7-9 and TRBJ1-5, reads DTGVSQNPRHKITKRGQNVTFRCDPISEHNRLYWYRQTLGQGPEFLTYFQNEAQLEKSRLLSDRFSAERPKGSFSTLEIQRTEQGDSAMYLCASSPGRGGDNQPQHFGDGTRLSIL.

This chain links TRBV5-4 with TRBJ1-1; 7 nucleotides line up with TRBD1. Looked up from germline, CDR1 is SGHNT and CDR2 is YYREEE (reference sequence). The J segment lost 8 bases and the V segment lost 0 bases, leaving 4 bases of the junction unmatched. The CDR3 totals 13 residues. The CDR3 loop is CASSLGVDREAFF. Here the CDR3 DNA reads TGTGCCAGCAGCTTGGGTGTGGACAGGGAAGCTTTCTTT.

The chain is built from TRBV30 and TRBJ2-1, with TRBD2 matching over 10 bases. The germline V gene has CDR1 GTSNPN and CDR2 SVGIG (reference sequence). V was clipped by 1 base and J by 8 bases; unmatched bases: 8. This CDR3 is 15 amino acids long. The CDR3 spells CAWSAPSGGEYEQFF. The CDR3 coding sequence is TGTGCCTGGAGTGCCCCTAGCGGGGGAGAATATGAGCAGTTCTTC.

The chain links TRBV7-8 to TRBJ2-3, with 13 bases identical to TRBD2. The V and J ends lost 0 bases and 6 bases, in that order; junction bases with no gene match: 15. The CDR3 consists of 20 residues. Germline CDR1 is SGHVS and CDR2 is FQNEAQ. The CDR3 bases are TGTGCCAGCAGCTTAGCACGTATACCAGGACTAGCGGGAGCGGGGGATACGCAGTATTTT. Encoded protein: CASSLARIPGLAGAGDTQYF.

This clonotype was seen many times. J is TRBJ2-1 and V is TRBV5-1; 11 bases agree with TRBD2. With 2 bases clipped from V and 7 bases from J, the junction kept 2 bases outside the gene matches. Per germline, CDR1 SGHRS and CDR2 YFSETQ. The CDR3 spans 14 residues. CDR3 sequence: CASSLRTSGNEQFF. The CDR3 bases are TGCGCCAGCAGCTTAAGGACTAGCGGGAATGAGCAGTTCTTC. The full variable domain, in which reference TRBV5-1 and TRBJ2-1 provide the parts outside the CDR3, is KAGVTQTPRYLIKTRGQQVTLSCSPISGHRSVSWYQQTPGQGLQFLFEYFSETQRNKGNFPGRFSGRQFSNSRSEMNVSTLELGDSALYLCASSLRTSGNEQFFGPGTRLTVL.

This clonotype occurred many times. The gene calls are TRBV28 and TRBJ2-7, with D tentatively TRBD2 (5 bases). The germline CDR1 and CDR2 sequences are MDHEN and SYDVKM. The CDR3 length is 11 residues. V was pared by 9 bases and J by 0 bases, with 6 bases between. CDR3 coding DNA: TGTGCCAGTACTAGCTCCTACGAGCAGTACTTC. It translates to CASTSSYEQYF.